This TCR beta chain was captured by sequencing in a study of T-cell reconstitution after alpha-beta-depleted transplantation in children. Whole-study findings and limits: Reportedly, roughly two months post-transplant, alpha-beta T cells arose from several hundred expanded graft clones.

Turning to this clonotype: Its matching antigen is unknown.

Unique molecular identifiers tagged the TCRbeta library. MiXCR, applied by TCRdb to the PCR reads, yields one record per CDR3 protein. The sample lists 700,000 to 950,000 distinct CDR3 sequences; less than 20% were seen once. V lost 5 bases and J lost 6; bases outside the gene matches: 5. The CDR3 extends over 14 amino acids. The chain couples TRBV12-3 or TRBV12-4 to TRBJ2-3, with TRBD2 matching over 10 bases. The sequence was collected from a male patient younger than 18 who had a stem cell transplant for acute lymphoblastic leukemia, so the T cells may come from the graft donor. Material: PBMCs, mostly from graft donor cells, obtained 360 days after TCRalphabeta/CD19-depleted stem cell transplant. CDR3 sequence: CASSDGGLADTQYF. The CDR3 bases are TGTGCCAGCAGTGACGGGGGACTAGCGGATACGCAGTATTTT.